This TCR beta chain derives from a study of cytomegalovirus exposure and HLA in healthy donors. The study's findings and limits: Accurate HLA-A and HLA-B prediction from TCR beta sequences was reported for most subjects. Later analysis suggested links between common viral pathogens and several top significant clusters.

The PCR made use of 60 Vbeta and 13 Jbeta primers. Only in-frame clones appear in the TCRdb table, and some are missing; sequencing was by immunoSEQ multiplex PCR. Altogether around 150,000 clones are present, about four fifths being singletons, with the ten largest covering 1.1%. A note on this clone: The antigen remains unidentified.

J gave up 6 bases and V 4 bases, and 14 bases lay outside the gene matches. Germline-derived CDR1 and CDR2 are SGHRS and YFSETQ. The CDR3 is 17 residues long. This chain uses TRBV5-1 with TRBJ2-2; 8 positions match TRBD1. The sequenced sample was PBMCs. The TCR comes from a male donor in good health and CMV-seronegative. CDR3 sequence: CASSEKPQGAHPGELFF. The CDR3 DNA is TGCGCCAGCAGCGAAAAACCCCAGGGGGCGCATCCCGGGGAGCTGTTTTTT. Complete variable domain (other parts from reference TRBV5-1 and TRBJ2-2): KAGVTQTPRYLIKTRGQQVTLSCSPISGHRSVSWYQQTPGQGLQFLFEYFSETQRNKGNFPGRFSGRQFSNSRSEMNVSTLELGDSALYLCASSEKPQGAHPGELFFGEGSRLTVL.